These 28 T cell receptor beta chains were all obtained from the same sample, sequenced in a study of CD8+ T cells in alopecia areata (dated by TCRdb to 2016 to 2018). The protocol used for the library was the immunoSEQ multiplex PCR assay. To provide template for TCR sequencing, every sample had RNA extracted and reverse transcribed into cDNA. TCRdb's version of the immuneACCESS table is confined to in-frame rearrangements and falls short of the full clone set. An unresolved V gene accounts for under half of the shortfall where checked; the remainder is of unknown origin. The sample contains approximately 140,000 clones, approximately 80% of them found a single time. Of the sample, 20% to 30% falls within the top ten clones. What the time point label conveys for this sample: about 4 weeks on oral tofacitinib. The intended sense of this specimen's treatment or condition label: oral pan-JAK inhibitor, 5-10 mg twice daily.

This specimen was CD8+ T cells sorted from blood, taken at week 4, from a patient treated with tofacitinib. All receptors derive from a human donor with alopecia areata.

V gene TRBV30 combines with J gene TRBJ2-7; 8 nucleotides align to TRBD1. With V trimmed by 4 bases and J by 1 base, 6 bases remained unmatched. Germline CDR1 reads GTSNPN; CDR2 reads SVGIG (reference sequence). The CDR3 spans 14 residues. The CDR3 DNA is TGTGCCTGGACCTGGACAGGGAATTCCTACGAGCAGTACTTC. It is translated as CAWTWTGNSYEQYF.

The gene calls are TRBV5-1 and TRBJ2-7, with D unresolved. The CDR3 sequence is 13 residues long. V lost 0 bases to trimming and J lost 0 bases, with 4 bases between them. CDR1 is SGHRS, CDR2 YFSETQ, per germline. The CDR3 sequence is CASSLDFSYEQYF. CDR3 nucleotide sequence: TGCGCCAGCAGCTTGGACTTCTCCTACGAGCAGTACTTC.

The V call is TRBV29-1, the J call TRBJ2-5; tentative D call: TRBD1 (6 bases). V was clipped by 5 bases and J by 4 bases, with 11 bases between them. The CDR3 has 12 amino acids. The germline V gene has CDR1 SQVTM and CDR2 ANQGSEA. The CDR3 protein is CSVLGARETQYF. In DNA, the CDR3 is TGCAGCGTTTTGGGGGCACGAGAGACCCAGTACTTC.

This sequence joins TRBV5-6 and TRBJ2-7, with 10 bases lining up with TRBD2. Germline V gives CDR1 SGHDT, CDR2 YYEEEE. CDR3 length: 15 residues. V lost 1 base to trimming and J lost 2 bases; unmatched junction nucleotides: 3. CDR3 loop: CASSLRTSGPYEQYF. The CDR3 DNA reads as TGTGCCAGCAGCTTGAGGACTAGCGGTCCCTACGAGCAGTACTTC.

This sequence joins TRBV19 and TRBJ2-7; 9 positions agree with TRBD1. Germline values: CDR1 LNHDA, CDR2 SQIVND (reference sequence). J lost 2 bases, V lost 0 bases, and 8 bases had no gene match. CDR3 length equals 17 residues. For the CDR3, the DNA is TGTGCCAGTAGTATAGATCCAGTGGACAGGGGAGCCTACGAGCAGTACTTC. Translated, it gives CASSIDPVDRGAYEQYF.

With respect to this clone: The junction departs from the called germline gene at one end, perhaps through a read error. In DNA, the CDR3 is TGCGCCAGCAGCCAAGAGAGGGGATCAGCAGATACGCAGTATTTT. It translates to CASSQERGSADTQYF. The V call is TRBV7-2, the J call TRBJ2-3; D may correspond to TRBD1 or TRBD2 (5 bases each). The CDR3 extends over 15 amino acids. Germline assignment: CDR1 SGHTA and CDR2 FQGNSA.

This clone was detected a few times. The chain is built from TRBV7-9 and TRBJ1-2; D unresolved. The CDR3 totals 11 residues. The germline V gene encodes CDR1 SEHNR and CDR2 FQNEAQ (reference sequence). Trimming cost V 3 bases and J 2 bases, with 1 base left between them. The CDR3 here is CASSFNYGYTF. The CDR3 coding sequence is TGTGCCAGCAGCTTCAACTATGGCTACACCTTC.

This clone turned up a few times. CDR3 loop: CASSHLPHAEGTGTDTQYF. The CDR3 DNA is TGCGCCAGCAGTCACCTCCCCCATGCGGAGGGTACGGGGACAGATACGCAGTATTTT. The chain couples TRBV23-1 to TRBJ2-3; TRBD2 might be the D (6 bases). TRBV23-1 is an ORF for which the function is uncertain. With 3 bases removed from V and 3 bases from J, the gap between germline ends came to 25 bases. The CDR3 length is 19 residues.

This clone was observed once. This chain connects TRBV9 to TRBJ2-6; D not resolved. The CDR3 totals 16 residues. Germline V gene lookup returns CDR1 SGDLS and CDR2 YYNGEE. Trimming took 3 bases from V and 2 from J, leaving 12 bases between them. This CDR3 reads CASSAPTSPGANVLTF. In DNA form, the CDR3 reads TGTGCCAGCAGCGCCCCGACGAGCCCTGGGGCCAACGTCCTGACTTTC.

This chain uses TRBV30 with TRBJ1-1; D not certain. The CDR3 contains 15 residues. Germline V gene lookup returns CDR1 GTSNPN and CDR2 SVGIG (reference sequence). V lost 7 bases to trimming and J lost 0 bases, with 18 bases between them. CDR3 in DNA: TGTGCCTACCTGCAAACTACCCTCCTGAACACTGAAGCTTTCTTT. Protein product: CAYLQTTLLNTEAFF.

The genes are TRBV27 and TRBJ2-1; 15 bases map to TRBD2. Losses at the gene ends were 3 bases for V and 7 bases for J; bases not matched to a gene: 4. Germline CDR1 and CDR2: MNHEY and SMNVEV (reference sequence). This CDR3 spans 16 amino acids. In DNA form, the CDR3 reads TGTGCCAGCAGTTTGGGACTAGCGGGGGGCGAGAATGAGCAGTTCTTC. Translating it yields CASSLGLAGGENEQFF.

V usage is TRBV4-2 and J usage is TRBJ1-1; D not resolved. Germline CDR1 LGHNA, CDR2 YNFKEQ. CDR3 length: 13 amino acids. Trimming removed 1 base at V and 1 base at J, with 4 bases between. This chain's CDR3 is CASSQVRNTEAFF. CDR3 nucleotides: TGTGCCAGCAGCCAAGTTAGGAACACTGAAGCTTTCTTT.

The gene calls are TRBV7-2 and TRBJ2-7; no definite D call. This CDR3 spans 14 amino acids. The germline V gene encodes CDR1 SGHTA and CDR2 FQGNSA. Trimming stripped 6 bases from V and 0 bases from J, with 12 bases between. This chain's CDR3 is CASSSPSSSYEQYF. The CDR3 nucleotides read TGTGCCAGCAGTAGCCCAAGTAGCTCCTACGAGCAGTACTTC.

The chain is built from TRBV6-5 and TRBJ2-7; possibly TRBD1 for D (6 bases). V was shortened by 2 bases and J by 0 bases, with 8 bases between the two germline ends. CDR3 size: 14 residues. Germline values: CDR1 MNHEY, CDR2 SVGAGI. The DNA for the CDR3 is TGTGCCAGCAGTTACAGGACAGACTCCTACGAGCAGTACTTC. Protein product: CASSYRTDSYEQYF.

This chain links TRBV18 with TRBJ2-3; possible D gene TRBD2, 5 bases. The CDR3 sequence is 12 residues long. V dropped 5 bases and J dropped 5 bases, with 8 bases sitting between them. Germline V gene data show CDR1 as KGHSH and CDR2 as LQKENI. The CDR3: CASSSDLDTQYF. The CDR3 nucleotides are TGTGCCAGCTCATCGGACTTAGATACGCAGTATTTT.

The CDR3 sequence: CASSQWGSVRSYNEQFF. In nucleotides, the CDR3 is TGCGCCAGCAGCCAATGGGGCTCGGTACGCTCCTACAATGAGCAGTTCTTC. The chain couples TRBV4-1 to TRBJ2-1, with D possibly TRBD1 on 5 matching bases. Per the germline V gene, CDR1 is MGHRA and CDR2 is YSYEKL. V dropped 2 bases and J dropped 0 bases, with 14 bases sitting between them. The CDR3 runs to 17 residues.

The J gene is TRBJ2-3, the V gene TRBV7-2; 13 positions agree with TRBD2. Germline V CDR1 and CDR2: SGHTA, FQGNSA. CDR3 length: 16 residues. V trimming: 5 bases; J trimming: 2 bases; junction bases outside the gene matches: 4. CDR3 in DNA: TGTGCCAGCAGCACGGGACTAGCGGGGAACACAGATACGCAGTATTTT. Amino acid sequence: CASSTGLAGNTDTQYF.

The chain is built from TRBV13 and TRBJ2-1; D possibly corresponds to TRBD1 (6 bases). Germline V gene lookup returns CDR1 PRHDT and CDR2 FYEKMQ (reference sequence). This CDR3 contains 17 residues. The V gene lost 1 base and the J gene lost 3 bases, with 16 bases spanning the gap. The CDR3 protein is CASSLEGTGKIYNEQFF. CDR3 sequence (DNA): TGTGCCAGCAGCTTAGAGGGCACAGGGAAAATCTACAATGAGCAGTTCTTC.

The V gene is TRBV29-1, the J gene TRBJ1-1; no reliable D call. CDR1 SQVTM and CDR2 ANQGSEA come from the germline V gene. Trimming removed 7 bases from V and 1 base from J, with 16 bases in between. CDR3 length: 14 amino acids. This CDR3 is CSARSGVSNTEAFF. CDR3 bases: TGCAGCGCCCGCTCTGGGGTTTCGAACACTGAAGCTTTCTTT.

This clone turned up a few times. The gene calls are TRBV7-9 and TRBJ2-1; TRBD2 matches 7 bases. This CDR3 is built from 14 residues. V lost 8 bases and J lost 7; bases outside the gene matches: 11. Germline CDR1 reads SEHNR; CDR2 reads FQNEAQ (reference sequence). The CDR3 here is CASREAGRENEQFF. The DNA for the CDR3 is TGTGCCAGCCGAGAGGCGGGGAGGGAGAATGAGCAGTTCTTC.

The chain uses TRBV6-6 and TRBJ1-1; D gene uncertain. V gave up 2 bases and J gave up 1 base, with 2 bases separating them. Germline V gives CDR1 MNHNY, CDR2 SVGAGI (reference sequence). This CDR3 is built from 12 residues. CDR3: CASSYQNTEAFF. CDR3 DNA: TGTGCCAGCAGTTACCAGAACACTGAAGCTTTCTTT.

The chain recombines TRBV25-1 with TRBJ2-7; D gene ambiguous. V was clipped by 0 bases and J by 7 bases, with 16 bases between them. CDR3 length equals 15 residues. Germline CDR1 MGHDK, CDR2 SYGVNS. The CDR3 bases are TGTGCCAGCAGTGAATATAAATTAATCGCTGAGGAGCAGTACTTC. Its translation is CASSEYKLIAEEQYF.

The gene calls are TRBV27 and TRBJ1-2; possibly TRBD1 for D (5 bases). Trimming removed 3 bases from V and 0 bases from J, with 11 bases in between. In germline, CDR1 is MNHEY, CDR2 SMNVEV (reference sequence). This CDR3 is 15 amino acids long. The CDR3 nucleotides read TGTGCCAGCAGTTTGAGGGGACCAGCTAACTATGGCTACACCTTC. As protein: CASSLRGPANYGYTF.

Only a few counts were recorded for this clone. The CDR3 nucleotides read TGTGCCAGCAGCTCGATACCCGGGGGGGCCGCGGACGAGCAGTACTTC. It codes for CASSSIPGGAADEQYF. V is TRBV7-9 and J is TRBJ2-7; 8 bases are a match to TRBD2. Germline V gene data show CDR1 as SEHNR and CDR2 as FQNEAQ (reference sequence). The trim removed 4 bases at V and 5 bases at J, leaving 13 bases unmatched. The CDR3 contains 16 residues. The full variable domain, completed using reference TRBV7-9 and TRBJ2-7, is DTGVSQNPRHKITKRGQNVTFRCDPISEHNRLYWYRQTLGQGPEFLTYFQNEAQLEKSRLLSDRFSAERPKGSFSTLEIQRTEQGDSAMYLCASSSIPGGAADEQYFGPGTRLTVT.

CDR3 nucleotides: TGTGCCAGCGGACTCCCAGGAAACAGGGACTCCTACAATGAGCAGTTCTTC. Its protein product is CASGLPGNRDSYNEQFF. V is TRBV7-9 and J is TRBJ2-1; maybe TRBD1 (6 bases). CDR1 and CDR2 from the germline V gene are SEHNR and FQNEAQ (reference sequence). V lost 8 bases to trimming and J lost 0 bases, with 20 bases between them. The length of the CDR3 is 17 residues.

This rearrangement joins TRBV7-8 to TRBJ2-5; 8 bases map to TRBD1. V dropped 5 bases and J dropped 2; count of bases not matched to a gene: 7. In germline, CDR1 is SGHVS, CDR2 FQNEAQ. CDR3 length equals 15 residues. CDR3 sequence (DNA): TGTGCCAGCAGCCGTTTCGGACAGGGACAAGAGACCCAGTACTTC. Protein product: CASSRFGQGQETQYF.

This clone was seen a handful of times. The rearrangement links TRBV19 to TRBJ1-4; 8 bases are shared with TRBD1. J gave up 0 bases and V 5 bases, and 11 bases lay outside the gene matches. Germline CDR1 LNHDA, CDR2 SQIVND (reference sequence). The CDR3 loop spans 18 amino acids. The CDR3 bases are TGTGCCAGTAGTCCGCGGACAGGGAAACTAACAACTAATGAAAAACTGTTTTTT. This codes for CASSPRTGKLTTNEKLFF.

The V gene is TRBV29-1, the J gene TRBJ2-7; maybe TRBD2 (5 bases). This CDR3 comprises 13 residues. The V end lost 6 bases, the J end lost 2 bases, and 14 bases lay between the germline ends. CDR1 is SQVTM and CDR2 is ANQGSEA in the germline V gene. The DNA for the CDR3 is TGCAGCGTGGAGGAGCCCTTGACCTACGAGCAGTACTTC. Residues: CSVEEPLTYEQYF.